This entry lists 25 T cell receptor beta chains sequenced from one sample in a study of vaccination effects on CD4 cells after COVID-19. When 10 to 11 days of culture had elapsed, CD4+ T cells were isolated. Measured with immunoSEQ multiplex PCR; TCRdb has only the in-frame clones, and not every one. This sample has tens of thousands of clones, with approximately 81% found just once. Antigens of these TCRs are unknown. Sequenced here: CD4+ T cells from PBMCs cultured without peptide, sampled before COVID-19 vaccination. The source is a human donor who had a prior SARS-CoV-2 infection.

This clone was seen a few times. This chain joins TRBV3-1 (or the pseudogene TRBV3-2) and TRBJ1-1, with TRBD1 identical over 10 bases. The germline V gene encodes CDR1 LGHDT and CDR2 YNNKEL (reference sequence). The CDR3 has 15 amino acids. The V gene end was trimmed by 3 bases and the J gene end by 7 bases; junction bases not matched to a gene: 8. CDR3: CASSQARQGAGEAFF. In DNA, the CDR3 is TGTGCCAGCAGCCAGGCCCGACAGGGGGCCGGTGAAGCTTTCTTT.

This clone was counted between two and nine times. This chain joins TRBV5-1 and TRBJ1-2; D gene uncertain. V was pared by 1 base and J by 3 bases, with 10 bases between. The CDR3 contains 14 residues. Germline V lookup: CDR1 SGHRS, CDR2 YFSETQ. CDR3 sequence reads: CASSLTVEDYGYTF. The CDR3 DNA sequence: TGCGCCAGCAGCTTGACGGTGGAGGACTATGGCTACACCTTC.

The chain has TRBV12-3 or TRBV12-4 and TRBJ1-4; 8 bases match TRBD1. Germline trimming cut 6 bases from V and 5 bases from J; bases unmatched to any gene: 2. This CDR3 comprises 13 residues. CDR3 sequence reads: CASRGTGNEKLFF. The CDR3 nucleotides read TGTGCCAGCAGGGGGACAGGAAATGAAAAACTGTTTTTT.

CDR3 sequence reads: CASSEETQYF. CDR3 in DNA: TGTGCCAGCAGCGAGGAGACCCAGTACTTC. The V and J genes are TRBV11-2 and TRBJ2-5; D is uncertain. CDR1 SGHAT and CDR2 FQNNGV come from the germline V gene. The CDR3 consists of 10 residues. Trimming removed 5 bases at V and 5 bases at J, with 3 bases between.

This clone was picked up a small number of times. The chain combines TRBV5-4 with TRBJ2-7, with D perhaps TRBD1 (8 bases). The CDR3 consists of 16 residues. The germline V gene has CDR1 SGHNT and CDR2 YYREEE (reference sequence). V was shortened by 4 bases and J by 0 bases, with 17 bases between the two germline ends. The DNA of the CDR3 is TGTGCCAGCAGCCGCGGACAGGGCGGGAGCTCCTACGAGCAGTACTTC. Amino acids: CASSRGQGGSSYEQYF.

CDR3 in amino acids: CASSPLSEGASQPQHF. The CDR3 coding sequence is TGTGCCAGCAGCCCTTTGTCAGAGGGGGCAAGTCAGCCCCAGCATTTT. This chain joins TRBV6-2 or TRBV6-3 and TRBJ1-5; 7 bases fit TRBD1. V shed 6 bases, J shed 6 bases, and the junction held 14 bases outside the gene matches. CDR1 is MNHEY, CDR2 SVGEGT, per germline. This CDR3 has 16 residues.

This chain links TRBV15 with TRBJ2-3, with no clear D. Deletions cut 0 bases from V and 6 bases from J, with 10 bases between. This CDR3 contains 14 residues. In germline, CDR1 is LNHNV, CDR2 YYDKDF (reference sequence). The DNA of the CDR3 is TGTGCCACCAGCAGAGATTCGTCCCCCGATACGCAGTATTTT. It yields the protein CATSRDSSPDTQYF.

This clone showed up just once. This chain joins TRBV5-1 and TRBJ1-6; unclear D gene. Germline CDR1 and CDR2: SGHRS and YFSETQ. This CDR3 is 15 amino acids long. Trimming cost V 4 bases and J 3 bases, with 11 bases left between them. The CDR3: CASSQAGVYNSPLHF. In DNA form, the CDR3 reads TGCGCCAGCAGCCAAGCCGGGGTCTATAATTCACCCCTCCACTTT.

There are many counts of this clone. J is TRBJ2-5 and V is TRBV2; 7 nucleotides match TRBD1. Germline-derived CDR1 and CDR2 are SNHLY and FYNNEI. The CDR3 is made up of 15 amino acids. V gave up 0 bases and J gave up 5 bases; unmatched junction bases: 6. The CDR3 nucleotides are TGTGCCAGCAGTGAAGCAACAGGGGTTCCGGAGACCCAGTACTTC. Its translation is CASSEATGVPETQYF. The full variable domain, in which reference TRBV2 and TRBJ2-5 provide the parts outside the CDR3, is EPEVTQTPSHQVTQMGQEVILRCVPISNHLYFYWYRQILGQKVEFLVSFYNNEISEKSEIFDDQFSVERPDGSNFTLKIRSTKLEDSAMYFCASSEATGVPETQYFGPGTRLLVL.

The chain employs TRBV19 and TRBJ2-2, with a tentative D call TRBD1 (5 bases). The V gene lost 8 bases and the J gene lost 0 bases, with 25 bases spanning the gap. Germline V lookup: CDR1 LNHDA, CDR2 SQIVND (reference sequence). This CDR3 comprises 19 residues. The CDR3 DNA sequence: TGTGCCAGTTATTCTGGGGCAGGGCACGGTCTGACGAACACCGGGGAGCTGTTTTTT. It encodes CASYSGAGHGLTNTGELFF.

This clone was found a few times. The V and J genes are TRBV7-9 and TRBJ1-2; a possible D gene is TRBD1 (6 bases). V gave up 6 bases and J gave up 2 bases, with 13 bases separating them. The CDR3 length is 14 residues. CDR1 and CDR2 from the germline V gene are SEHNR and FQNEAQ (reference sequence). CDR3 sequence: CASRQTGQNYGYTF. The CDR3 DNA sequence: TGTGCCAGCAGACAGACAGGCCAGAACTATGGCTACACCTTC.

The table lists this clone with a few counts. This chain uses TRBV15 with TRBJ2-3, with D possibly matching TRBD1 (5 bases). The CDR3 runs to 14 residues. With 5 bases removed from V and 4 bases from J, the gap between germline ends came to 13 bases. Germline V CDR1 and CDR2: LNHNV, YYDKDF (reference sequence). The CDR3 nucleotides are TGTGCCACCAGCCCCAGGGTGTTGGCAGATACGCAGTATTTT. The encoded protein is CATSPRVLADTQYF.

The chain is built from TRBV3-1 (or the pseudogene TRBV3-2) and TRBJ1-2; TRBD1 is a possible D gene (5 bases). The CDR3 is 14 amino acids. The germline V gene has CDR1 LGHDT and CDR2 YNNKEL (reference sequence). Trimming removed 3 bases from V and 6 bases from J, with 14 bases in between. In DNA form, the CDR3 reads TGTGCCAGCAGCCAGGGGGGGAGGACGAATGGCTACACCTTC. It translates to CASSQGGRTNGYTF.

The chain carries TRBV30 and TRBJ2-7; TRBD1 aligns across 8 bases. The CDR3 is 17 residues long. The V gene end was trimmed by 0 bases and the J gene end by 7 bases; junction bases not matched to a gene: 17. Germline values: CDR1 GTSNPN, CDR2 SVGIG (reference sequence). The CDR3 reads CAWSVRYTSDRVEEQYF. The CDR3, as DNA: TGTGCCTGGAGTGTACGGTACACCTCGGACAGGGTAGAAGAGCAGTACTTC.

This clone came up a few times. V and J are TRBV3-1 (or the pseudogene TRBV3-2) and TRBJ2-5, with TRBD2 as a possible D gene (6 bases). V shed 4 bases and J shed 4 bases, with 13 bases lying between them. The germline CDR1 and CDR2 sequences are LGHDT and YNNKEL (reference sequence). This CDR3 is 14 amino acids long. CDR3 in DNA: TGTGCCAGCAGCCTACGCGGACTAAGAGAGACCCAGTACTTC. Protein sequence: CASSLRGLRETQYF.

V and J are TRBV30 and TRBJ2-3; 10 bases agree with TRBD2. CDR3 size: 14 residues. Germline assignment: CDR1 GTSNPN and CDR2 SVGIG (reference sequence). V lost 4 bases, J lost 7 bases, and 8 bases stayed unmatched. This CDR3 is CAWTLAGAENTQYF. CDR3 DNA: TGTGCCTGGACCCTAGCGGGAGCCGAGAATACGCAGTATTTT.

The chain uses TRBV5-1 and TRBJ2-7, with TRBD2 identical over 14 bases. The germline V gene encodes CDR1 SGHRS and CDR2 YFSETQ. V gave up 0 bases and J gave up 1 base; unmatched junction bases: 12. The CDR3 runs to 20 residues. CDR3 in DNA: TGCGCCAGCAGCTTGGTAGACCCCGGGACTAGCGGGGGCCAGTCCTACGAGCAGTACTTC. It translates to CASSLVDPGTSGGQSYEQYF. Using reference TRBV5-1 and TRBJ2-7 for the parts outside the CDR3, the full variable domain is KAGVTQTPRYLIKTRGQQVTLSCSPISGHRSVSWYQQTPGQGLQFLFEYFSETQRNKGNFPGRFSGRQFSNSRSEMNVSTLELGDSALYLCASSLVDPGTSGGQSYEQYFGPGTRLTVT.

The chain has TRBV6-6 and TRBJ1-1, with D maybe TRBD1 (6 bases). Germline CDR1 is MNHNY and CDR2 is SVGAGI (reference sequence). The V end lost 7 bases, the J end lost 1 base, and 16 bases lay between the germline ends. CDR3 length: 15 residues. The CDR3 DNA is TGTGCCAGCATAGGTCGACAGGAAGGGAACACTGAAGCTTTCTTT. It codes for CASIGRQEGNTEAFF.

V gene TRBV6-5 combines with J gene TRBJ1-1; unclear D gene. The CDR3 extends over 12 amino acids. V dropped 9 bases and J dropped 1 base, with 9 bases sitting between them. Germline V gene lookup returns CDR1 MNHEY and CDR2 SVGAGI. The CDR3 spells CASNRGNTEAFF. Written as DNA, the CDR3 is TGTGCCAGTAACCGGGGGAACACTGAAGCTTTCTTT.

This clone was picked up a small number of times. The J gene is TRBJ2-7, the V gene TRBV28; 11 nucleotides agree with TRBD1. Germline V gene data show CDR1 as MDHEN and CDR2 as SYDVKM. CDR3 length equals 15 residues. V was clipped by 5 bases and J by 5 bases; unmatched bases: 8. CDR3 amino acids: CASSLPGQGGDEQYF. DNA for the CDR3: TGTGCCAGCAGTCTCCCGGGACAGGGGGGCGACGAGCAGTACTTC.

This clone appeared a few times. The V and J genes are TRBV5-4 and TRBJ1-3; D is ambiguous. CDR3 length: 14 residues. From germline, CDR1 is SGHNT and CDR2 YYREEE (reference sequence). Deletions cut 0 bases from V and 3 bases from J, with 7 bases between. Here the CDR3 DNA reads TGTGCCAGCAGCTTGGACCCGGGTGGAAACACCATATATTTT. This encodes CASSLDPGGNTIYF.

The chain is built from TRBV6-1 and TRBJ2-7; 8 positions match TRBD2. Germline loops: CDR1 MNHNS, CDR2 SASEGT. With 3 bases clipped from V and 6 bases from J, the junction kept 10 bases outside the gene matches. The CDR3 has 15 amino acids. The CDR3 DNA reads TGTGCCAGCAGTGATAGGTCGCGGGCGGGAGGCGAGCAGTACTTC. It yields the protein CASSDRSRAGGEQYF.

The J gene is TRBJ2-1, the V gene TRBV7-3; D gene unclear. The CDR3 length is 17 residues. The ends were cut back, 1 base at V and 3 bases at J, with 16 bases in the middle. The V gene's germline CDR1 is SGHTA and CDR2 FQGTGA. This CDR3 is CASSLKSWVERYNEQFF. The CDR3 nucleotides are TGTGCCAGCAGCTTAAAGTCTTGGGTTGAGCGCTACAATGAGCAGTTCTTC. Variable domain in full (rest from reference TRBV7-3 and TRBJ2-1): GAGVSQTPSNKVTEKGKYVELRCDPISGHTALYWYRQSLGQGPEFLIYFQGTGAADDSGLPNDRFFAVRPEGSVSTLKIQRTERGDSAVYLCASSLKSWVERYNEQFFGPGTRLTVL.

The chain is built from TRBV4-3 and TRBJ2-7; possibly TRBD1 or TRBD2 for D (6 bases each). The germline V and J ends were trimmed by 1 base and 4 bases, with 17 bases remaining between them. This CDR3 comprises 16 residues. The V gene's germline CDR1 is LGHNA and CDR2 YSLEER. The CDR3 loop reads CASSQGTSGDWYEQYF. The CDR3 DNA is TGCGCCAGCAGCCAAGGTACCTCAGGGGACTGGTACGAGCAGTACTTC.

The rearrangement links TRBV19 to TRBJ2-2; D gene uncertain. With 1 base removed from V and 1 base from J, the gap between germline ends came to 7 bases. Germline V CDR1 and CDR2: LNHDA, SQIVND (reference sequence). The CDR3 contains 15 residues. DNA of the CDR3: TGTGCCAGTAGTATAGTTCCAGTGAACACCGGGGAGCTGTTTTTT. Translating gives CASSIVPVNTGELFF.